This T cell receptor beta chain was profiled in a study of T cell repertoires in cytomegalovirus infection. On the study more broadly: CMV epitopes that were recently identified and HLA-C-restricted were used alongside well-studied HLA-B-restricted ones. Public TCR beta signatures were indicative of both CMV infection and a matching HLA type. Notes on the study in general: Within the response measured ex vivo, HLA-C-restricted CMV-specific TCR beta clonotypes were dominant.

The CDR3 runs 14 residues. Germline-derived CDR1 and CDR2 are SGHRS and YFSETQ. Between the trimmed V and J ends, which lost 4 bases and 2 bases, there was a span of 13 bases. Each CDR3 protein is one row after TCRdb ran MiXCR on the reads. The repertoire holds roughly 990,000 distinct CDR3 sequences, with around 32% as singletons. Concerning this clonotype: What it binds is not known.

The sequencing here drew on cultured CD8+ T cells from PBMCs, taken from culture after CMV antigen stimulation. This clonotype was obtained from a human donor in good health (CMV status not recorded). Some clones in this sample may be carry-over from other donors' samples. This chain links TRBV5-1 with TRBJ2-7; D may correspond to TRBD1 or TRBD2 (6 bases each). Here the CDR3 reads CASSAPGAPYEQYF. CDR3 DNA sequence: TGCGCCAGCAGCGCCCCGGGGGCCCCCTACGAGCAGTACTTC.